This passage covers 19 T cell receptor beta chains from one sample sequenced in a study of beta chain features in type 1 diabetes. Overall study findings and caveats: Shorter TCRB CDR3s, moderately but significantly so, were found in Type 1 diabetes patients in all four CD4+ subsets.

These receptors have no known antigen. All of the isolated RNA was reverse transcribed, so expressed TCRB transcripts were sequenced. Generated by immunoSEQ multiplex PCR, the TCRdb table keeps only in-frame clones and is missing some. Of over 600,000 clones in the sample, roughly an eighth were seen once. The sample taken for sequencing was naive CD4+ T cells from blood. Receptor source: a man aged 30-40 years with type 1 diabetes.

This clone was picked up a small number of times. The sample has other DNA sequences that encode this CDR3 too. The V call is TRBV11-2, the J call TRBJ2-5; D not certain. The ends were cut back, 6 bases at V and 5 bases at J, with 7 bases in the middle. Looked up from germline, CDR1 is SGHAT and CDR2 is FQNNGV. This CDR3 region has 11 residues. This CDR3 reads CASSFGETQYF. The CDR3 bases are TGTGCCAGCAGTTTTGGTGAGACCCAGTACTTC.

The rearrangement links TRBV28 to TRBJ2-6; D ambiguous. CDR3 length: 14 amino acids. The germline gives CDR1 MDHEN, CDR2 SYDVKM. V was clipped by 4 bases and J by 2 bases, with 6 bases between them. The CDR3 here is CASSSPPGANVLTF. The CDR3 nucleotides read TGTGCCAGCAGTTCCCCCCCTGGGGCCAACGTCCTGACTTTC.

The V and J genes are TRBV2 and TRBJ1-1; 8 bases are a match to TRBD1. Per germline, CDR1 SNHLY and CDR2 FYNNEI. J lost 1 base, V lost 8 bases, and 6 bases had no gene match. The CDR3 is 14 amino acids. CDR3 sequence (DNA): TGTGCCAGCGTAGGACAGGGCCCGAACACTGAAGCTTTCTTT. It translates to CASVGQGPNTEAFF.

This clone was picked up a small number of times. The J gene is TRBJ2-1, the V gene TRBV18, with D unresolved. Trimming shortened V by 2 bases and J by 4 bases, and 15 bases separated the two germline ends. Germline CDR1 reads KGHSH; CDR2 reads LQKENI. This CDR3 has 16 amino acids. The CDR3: CASSPNAPLSYNEQFF. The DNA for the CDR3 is TGTGCCAGCTCACCAAACGCCCCTCTATCGTACAATGAGCAGTTCTTC.

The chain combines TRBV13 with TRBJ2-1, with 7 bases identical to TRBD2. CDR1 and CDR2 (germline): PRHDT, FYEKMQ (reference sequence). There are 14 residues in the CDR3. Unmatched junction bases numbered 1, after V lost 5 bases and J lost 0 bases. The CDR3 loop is CASSPGGSYNEQFF. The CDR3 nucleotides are TGTGCCAGCAGCCCGGGGGGCTCCTACAATGAGCAGTTCTTC.

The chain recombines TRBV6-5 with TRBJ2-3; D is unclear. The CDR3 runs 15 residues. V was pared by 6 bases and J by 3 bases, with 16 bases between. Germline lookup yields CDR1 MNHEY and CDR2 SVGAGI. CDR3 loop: CASSPRSGYTDTQYF. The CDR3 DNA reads TGTGCCAGCAGCCCCCGAAGTGGCTATACAGATACGCAGTATTTT.

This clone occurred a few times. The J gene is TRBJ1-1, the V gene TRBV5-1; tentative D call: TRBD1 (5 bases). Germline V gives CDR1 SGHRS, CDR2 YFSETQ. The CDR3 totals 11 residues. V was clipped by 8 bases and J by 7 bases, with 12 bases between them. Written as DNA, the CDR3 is TGCGCCAGTGTGGGTGACAGTGAAGCTTTCTTT. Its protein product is CASVGDSEAFF.

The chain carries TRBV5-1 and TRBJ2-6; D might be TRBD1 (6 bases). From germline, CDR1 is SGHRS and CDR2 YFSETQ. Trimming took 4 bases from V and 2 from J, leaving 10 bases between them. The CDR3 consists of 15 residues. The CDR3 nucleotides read TGCGCCAGCAGCGTACAGGGTACTGGGGCCAACGTCCTGACTTTC. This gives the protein CASSVQGTGANVLTF.

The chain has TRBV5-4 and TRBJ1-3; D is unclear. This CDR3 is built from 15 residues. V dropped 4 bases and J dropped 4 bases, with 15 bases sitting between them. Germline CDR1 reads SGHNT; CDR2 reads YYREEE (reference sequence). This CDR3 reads CASSRSGSTGNTIYF. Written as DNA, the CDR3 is TGTGCCAGCAGCCGGTCGGGATCGACCGGAAACACCATATATTTT.

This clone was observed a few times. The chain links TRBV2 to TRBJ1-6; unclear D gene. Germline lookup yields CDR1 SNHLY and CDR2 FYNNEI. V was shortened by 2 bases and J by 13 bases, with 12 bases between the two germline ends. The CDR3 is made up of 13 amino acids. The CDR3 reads CASSERRGNPLHF. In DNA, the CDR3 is TGTGCCAGCAGTGAAAGAAGAGGGAACCCCCTCCACTTT. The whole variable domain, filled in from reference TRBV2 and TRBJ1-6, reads EPEVTQTPSHQVTQMGQEVILRCVPISNHLYFYWYRQILGQKVEFLVSFYNNEISEKSEIFDDQFSVERPDGSNFTLKIRSTKLEDSAMYFCASSERRGNPLHFGNGTRLTVT.

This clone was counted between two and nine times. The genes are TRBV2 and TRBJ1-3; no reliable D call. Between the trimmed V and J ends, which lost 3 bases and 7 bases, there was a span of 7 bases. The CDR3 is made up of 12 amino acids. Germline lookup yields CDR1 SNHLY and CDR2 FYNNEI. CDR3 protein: CASSERRNTIYF. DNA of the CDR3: TGTGCCAGCAGTGAGAGGAGGAACACCATATATTTT.

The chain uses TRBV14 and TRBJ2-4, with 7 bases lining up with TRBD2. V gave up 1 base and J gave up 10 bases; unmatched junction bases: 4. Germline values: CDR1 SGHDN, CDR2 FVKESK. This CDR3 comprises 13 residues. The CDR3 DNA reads TGTGCCAGCAGCCAAGTAAGGGGACTAATTCAGTACTTC. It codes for CASSQVRGLIQYF.

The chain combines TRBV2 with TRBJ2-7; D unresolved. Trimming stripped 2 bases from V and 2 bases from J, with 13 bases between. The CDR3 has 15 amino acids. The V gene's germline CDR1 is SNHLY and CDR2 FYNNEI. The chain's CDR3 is CASSETGPSPYEQYF. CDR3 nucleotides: TGTGCCAGCAGTGAAACGGGCCCCTCTCCCTACGAGCAGTACTTC.

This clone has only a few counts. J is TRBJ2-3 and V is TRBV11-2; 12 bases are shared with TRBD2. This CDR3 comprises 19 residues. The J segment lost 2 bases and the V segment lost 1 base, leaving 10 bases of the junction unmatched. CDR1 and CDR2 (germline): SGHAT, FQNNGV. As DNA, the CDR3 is TGTGCCAGCAGCTTAGTTCCCCCGACTAGCGGGGGTCCCACAGATACGCAGTATTTT. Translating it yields CASSLVPPTSGGPTDTQYF.

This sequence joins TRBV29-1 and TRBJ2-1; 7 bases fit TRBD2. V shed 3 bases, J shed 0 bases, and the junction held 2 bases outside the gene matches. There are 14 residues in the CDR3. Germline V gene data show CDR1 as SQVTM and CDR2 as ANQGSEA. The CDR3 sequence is CSVEPGGSYNEQFF. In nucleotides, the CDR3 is TGCAGCGTTGAGCCGGGAGGCTCCTACAATGAGCAGTTCTTC.

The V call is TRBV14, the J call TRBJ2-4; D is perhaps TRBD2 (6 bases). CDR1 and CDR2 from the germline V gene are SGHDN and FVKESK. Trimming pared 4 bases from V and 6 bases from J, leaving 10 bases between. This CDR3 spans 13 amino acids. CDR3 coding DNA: TGTGCCAGCAGCCTAGGAGGGGCAAACATTCAGTACTTC. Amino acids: CASSLGGANIQYF. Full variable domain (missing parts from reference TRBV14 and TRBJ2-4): EAGVTQFPSHSVIEKGQTVTLRCDPISGHDNLYWYRRVMGKEIKFLLHFVKESKQDESGMPNNRFLAERTGGTYSTLKVQPAELEDSGVYFCASSLGGANIQYFGAGTRLSVL.

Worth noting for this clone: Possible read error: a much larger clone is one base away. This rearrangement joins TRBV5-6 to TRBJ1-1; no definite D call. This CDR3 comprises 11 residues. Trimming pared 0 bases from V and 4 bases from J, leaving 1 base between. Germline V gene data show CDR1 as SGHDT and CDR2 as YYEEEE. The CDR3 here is CASSLATEAFF. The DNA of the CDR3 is TGTGCCAGCAGCTTGGCCACTGAAGCTTTCTTT.

CDR3 DNA sequence: TGTGCCATCGGTCCCACCGGGGAGCTGTTTTTT. This gives the protein CAIGPTGELFF. This chain joins TRBV10-3 and TRBJ2-2, with D uncertain. This CDR3 contains 11 residues. In germline, CDR1 is ENHRY, CDR2 SYGVKD. V shed 8 bases and J shed 4 bases, with 5 bases lying between them.

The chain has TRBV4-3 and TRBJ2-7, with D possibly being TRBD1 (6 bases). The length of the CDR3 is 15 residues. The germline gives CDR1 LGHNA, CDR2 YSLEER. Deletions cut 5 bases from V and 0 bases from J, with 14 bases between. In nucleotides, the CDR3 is TGCGCCAGCAGCAGCATACAGGGTGCCTCCTACGAGCAGTACTTC. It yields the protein CASSSIQGASYEQYF.